The 22 T cell receptor beta chains listed next were all sequenced from one sample in a study of cytomegalovirus exposure and HLA in healthy donors. Amplification used 60 Vbeta primers and 13 Jbeta primers. The protocol was immunoSEQ multiplex PCR, while the TCRdb copy is restricted to in-frame clones and leaves out a portion. In the table there are roughly 120,000 clones, approximately 61% of which are singletons. Sequenced material: PBMCs. These TCRs come from a man younger than 45 in good health and CMV-seropositive.

The chain carries TRBV27 and TRBJ2-3; TRBD2 matches at 10 bases. CDR1 is MNHEY and CDR2 is SMNVEV in the germline V gene (reference sequence). The CDR3 loop spans 17 amino acids. V dropped 3 bases and J dropped 2; count of bases not matched to a gene: 8. This CDR3 reads CASSFNSGLAITDTQYF. The CDR3 nucleotides read TGTGCCAGCAGTTTTAACTCGGGACTAGCGATCACAGATACGCAGTATTTT.

This clone was observed a handful of times. The rearrangement joins TRBV29-1 to TRBJ2-5; TRBD2 matches at 7 bases. Germline lookup yields CDR1 SQVTM and CDR2 ANQGSEA. The CDR3 runs 13 residues. The trim removed 5 bases at V and 5 bases at J, leaving 8 bases unmatched. CDR3 DNA: TGCAGCGTTTCTCAGACTAGCCGGGAGACCCAGTACTTC. Translated: CSVSQTSRETQYF.

The chain is built from TRBV7-2 and TRBJ1-1; 7 positions agree with TRBD1. Germline CDR1 SGHTA, CDR2 FQGNSA. The trim removed 1 base at V and 3 bases at J, leaving 11 bases unmatched. CDR3 size: 17 residues. CDR3 nucleotide sequence: TGTGCCAGCAGCTTAGAGTTGCAGGGGGGTTGGTACACTGAAGCTTTCTTT. This encodes CASSLELQGGWYTEAFF.

This clone was recorded a few times. CDR3 loop: CSVEGTGTYEQYF. In DNA, the CDR3 is TGCAGCGTTGAAGGGACAGGAACCTACGAGCAGTACTTC. V is TRBV29-1 and J is TRBJ2-7; 7 positions match TRBD1. J was trimmed by 2 bases and V by 1 base; bases with no gene match: 2. The CDR3 consists of 13 residues. Germline CDR1 reads SQVTM; CDR2 reads ANQGSEA.

The chain recombines TRBV5-1 with TRBJ2-7; D is perhaps TRBD1 (6 bases). V lost 0 bases and J 5 bases, leaving 12 bases between the germline ends. This CDR3 spans 14 amino acids. The germline V gene encodes CDR1 SGHRS and CDR2 YFSETQ. The CDR3: CASSLDPGVDEQYF. CDR3 sequence (DNA): TGCGCCAGCAGCTTGGATCCAGGGGTTGACGAGCAGTACTTC.

This chain joins TRBV7-9 and TRBJ2-2, with D unresolved. Germline CDR1 reads SEHNR; CDR2 reads FQNEAQ (reference sequence). This CDR3 spans 15 amino acids. Deletions cut 8 bases from V and 1 base from J, with 14 bases between. Here the CDR3 reads CASRHWSGNTGELFF. Written as DNA, the CDR3 is TGTGCCAGCCGTCACTGGTCCGGGAACACCGGGGAGCTGTTTTTT.

A few counts support this clone. This chain joins TRBV19 and TRBJ2-7, with TRBD2 matching over 12 bases. The CDR3 covers 17 residues. Germline V gene lookup returns CDR1 LNHDA and CDR2 SQIVND (reference sequence). V trimming: 2 bases; J trimming: 4 bases; junction bases outside the gene matches: 9. For the CDR3, the DNA is TGTGCCAGTAGTATAAGGTCTAGCGGGAGGGCAGCGTACGAGCAGTACTTC. Translated: CASSIRSSGRAAYEQYF.

V is TRBV4-1 and J is TRBJ2-3, with D maybe TRBD2 (6 bases). Trimming removed 0 bases at V and 0 bases at J, with 13 bases between. The CDR3 contains 17 residues. Germline CDR1 and CDR2: MGHRA and YSYEKL. The CDR3 region is CASSQDSPAGSTDTQYF. CDR3 DNA: TGCGCCAGCAGCCAAGATTCCCCAGCGGGCAGCACAGATACGCAGTATTTT.

The V and J genes are TRBV15 and TRBJ1-2; 8 nucleotides match TRBD1. Looked up from germline, CDR1 is LNHNV and CDR2 is YYDKDF (reference sequence). V shed 2 bases and J 7 bases; nucleotides not matched to a gene: 15. This CDR3 has 17 amino acids. CDR3 protein: CATSRIKTGTGKGGYTF. CDR3 sequence (DNA): TGTGCCACCAGCAGAATTAAGACCGGGACAGGAAAGGGTGGCTACACCTTC.

The gene calls are TRBV19 and TRBJ2-1; 7 bases are shared with TRBD1. Germline V CDR1 and CDR2: LNHDA, SQIVND (reference sequence). The CDR3 has 17 amino acids. The V gene end was trimmed by 5 bases and the J gene end by 0 bases; junction bases not matched to a gene: 10. The DNA of the CDR3 is TGTGCCAGTAGTTCCACCCAGGGGGTCCGCTCCTACAATGAGCAGTTCTTC. Its translation: CASSSTQGVRSYNEQFF. Combining the CDR3 with reference TRBV19 and TRBJ2-1 gives the whole variable domain DGGITQSPKYLFRKEGQNVTLSCEQNLNHDAMYWYRQDPGQGLRLIYYSQIVNDFQKGDIAEGYSVSREKKESFPLTVTSAQKNPTAFYLCASSSTQGVRSYNEQFFGPGTRLTVL.

This clone turned up a few times. The V call is TRBV12-5, the J call TRBJ2-3, with TRBD1 identical over 7 bases. The V segment lost 1 base and the J segment 0 bases; nucleotides outside the gene matches: 4. The CDR3 runs 16 residues. Germline V gene sequence: CDR1 LGHNT, CDR2 FRNRAP. The chain's CDR3 is CASGLEGDSSTDTQYF. CDR3 DNA sequence: TGTGCTAGTGGTTTGGAGGGGGACAGTAGCACAGATACGCAGTATTTT.

V usage is TRBV9 and J usage is TRBJ1-5, with D perhaps matching TRBD1 (6 bases). Germline V gene lookup returns CDR1 SGDLS and CDR2 YYNGEE. V lost 0 bases and J lost 4, with 11 bases in between. The CDR3 runs 15 residues. The DNA for the CDR3 is TGTGCCAGCAGCGTAGGACAGGACAATAATCAGCCCCAGCATTTT. It specifies CASSVGQDNNQPQHF.

This clone was found a few times. The chain has TRBV7-2 and TRBJ1-2; 7 bases line up with TRBD1. There are 14 residues in the CDR3. V lost 5 bases to trimming and J lost 7 bases; unmatched junction nucleotides: 10. CDR1 is SGHTA, CDR2 FQGNSA, per germline. CDR3 sequence reads: CASSLQTGQIGYTF. The CDR3 DNA is TGTGCCAGCAGCCTCCAGACAGGGCAGATTGGCTACACCTTC.

J is TRBJ1-1 and V is TRBV2; TRBD1 matches at 9 bases. In germline, CDR1 is SNHLY, CDR2 FYNNEI. J gave up 7 bases and V 7 bases, and 4 bases lay outside the gene matches. This CDR3 has 12 amino acids. The CDR3 is CASTLTGGEAFF. The CDR3 DNA reads as TGTGCCAGCACTCTGACAGGGGGTGAAGCTTTCTTT.

The chain carries TRBV19 and TRBJ2-2; 10 positions agree with TRBD2. The CDR3 is made up of 17 amino acids. Germline CDR1 LNHDA, CDR2 SQIVND (reference sequence). The V and J ends lost 3 bases and 4 bases, in that order; junction bases with no gene match: 8. CDR3 region: CASSILAGVRATGELFF. In DNA, the CDR3 is TGTGCCAGTAGTATCCTAGCGGGAGTTCGGGCCACCGGGGAGCTGTTTTTT.

This clone was seen only once. The chain carries TRBV6-5 and TRBJ2-5, with 7 nucleotides matching TRBD1. The junction had 5 bases not matched to a gene; V was cut back by 4 bases and J by 3 bases. Germline CDR1 and CDR2: MNHEY and SVGAGI. The CDR3 runs to 14 residues. Written as DNA, the CDR3 is TGTGCCAGCAGTTTCAACAGGGGAAAAGAGACCCAGTACTTC. It codes for CASSFNRGKETQYF.

This sequence joins TRBV30 and TRBJ2-1, with 7 bases matching TRBD2. V lost 3 bases and J lost 8; bases outside the gene matches: 19. The V gene's germline CDR1 is GTSNPN and CDR2 SVGIG (reference sequence). The CDR3 consists of 17 residues. CDR3 region: CAWRTAGLVVNRDEQFF. DNA of the CDR3: TGTGCCTGGAGGACTGCCGGACTAGTAGTCAATCGGGATGAGCAGTTCTTC.

This clone was seen a handful of times. V usage is TRBV19 and J usage is TRBJ2-7, with 16 bases fitting TRBD2. The germline CDR1 and CDR2 sequences are LNHDA and SQIVND (reference sequence). This CDR3 region has 15 residues. With 11 bases clipped from V and 9 bases from J, the junction kept 13 bases outside the gene matches. DNA for the CDR3: TGTGCCGACCAGGGGACTAGCGGGAGGGGGGTAGGGCAGTACTTC. It codes for CADQGTSGRGVGQYF.

This chain links TRBV2 with TRBJ1-3; TRBD1 matches at 7 bases. This CDR3 spans 14 amino acids. The V gene end was trimmed by 8 bases and the J gene end by 2 bases; junction bases not matched to a gene: 6. CDR1 and CDR2 from the germline V gene are SNHLY and FYNNEI. In nucleotides, the CDR3 is TGTGCCAGCCAGGGGGATTTGGCTGGAAACACCATATATTTT. It codes for CASQGDLAGNTIYF.

This chain uses TRBV5-4 with TRBJ1-2; 7 bases are a match to TRBD1. The CDR3 sequence is 13 residues long. V lost 4 bases and J lost 4; bases outside the gene matches: 4. The germline gives CDR1 SGHNT, CDR2 YYREEE (reference sequence). The CDR3, as DNA: TGTGCCAGCAGCCAAACAGGGGTCTATGGCTACACCTTC. Residues: CASSQTGVYGYTF.

The chain recombines TRBV18 with TRBJ1-1, with unresolved D. This CDR3 contains 14 residues. In germline, CDR1 is KGHSH, CDR2 LQKENI. V lost 6 bases, J lost 5 bases, and 16 bases lay in between. CDR3 nucleotides: TGTGCCAGCTCCCTGATACGGGTAGGAACTGAAGCTTTCTTT. Translation: CASSLIRVGTEAFF.

The V call is TRBV7-2, the J call TRBJ2-3; TRBD2 might be the D (5 bases). The CDR3 has 16 residues. Germline V lookup: CDR1 SGHTA, CDR2 FQGNSA. V shed 4 bases and J shed 2 bases, with 16 bases lying between them. DNA of the CDR3: TGTGCCAGCAGCTCCGGACTCCTATCCCACACAGATACGCAGTATTTT. Amino acid sequence: CASSSGLLSHTDTQYF.